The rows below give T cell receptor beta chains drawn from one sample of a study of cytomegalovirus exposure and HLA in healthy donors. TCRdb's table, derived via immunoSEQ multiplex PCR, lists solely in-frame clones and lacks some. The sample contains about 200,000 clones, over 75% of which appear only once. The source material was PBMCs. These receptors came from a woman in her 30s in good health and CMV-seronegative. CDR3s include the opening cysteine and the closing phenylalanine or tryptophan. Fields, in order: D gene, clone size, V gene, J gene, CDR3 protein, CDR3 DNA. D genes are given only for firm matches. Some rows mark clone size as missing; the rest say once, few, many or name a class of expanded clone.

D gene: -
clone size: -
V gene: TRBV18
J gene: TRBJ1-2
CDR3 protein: CASSPLGPGNYGYTF
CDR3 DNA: TGTGCCAGCTCACCATTAGGACCAGGGAACTATGGCTACACCTTC

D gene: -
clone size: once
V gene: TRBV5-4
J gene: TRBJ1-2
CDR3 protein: CASSLGPSSYTF
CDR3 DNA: TGTGCCAGCAGCTTGGGTCCCAGTAGCTACACCTTC

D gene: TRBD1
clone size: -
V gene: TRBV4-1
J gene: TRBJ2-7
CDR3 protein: CASSQPGTGRRKEQYF
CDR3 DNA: TGCGCCAGCAGCCAGCCTGGGACAGGACGGAGGAAGGAGCAGTACTTC

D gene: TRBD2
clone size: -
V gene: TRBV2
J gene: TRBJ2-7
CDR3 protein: CASRRLADYEQYF
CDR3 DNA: TGTGCCAGCAGGAGACTAGCGGACTACGAGCAGTACTTC

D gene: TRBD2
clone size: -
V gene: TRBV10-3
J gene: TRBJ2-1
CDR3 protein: CAISGLAGGPYNEQFF
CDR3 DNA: TGTGCCATCAGTGGGCTAGCGGGGGGGCCCTACAATGAGCAGTTCTTC

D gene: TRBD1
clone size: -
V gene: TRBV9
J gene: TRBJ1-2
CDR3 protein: CASSDIGQGAIGYPF
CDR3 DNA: TGTGCCAGCAGCGATATTGGACAGGGGGCGATCGGCTACCCCTTC

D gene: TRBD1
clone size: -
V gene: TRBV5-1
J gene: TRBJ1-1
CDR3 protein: CASSLARTGGLRENTEAFF
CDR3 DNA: TGCGCCAGCAGCTTGGCCCGCACAGGGGGCCTCCGGGAGAACACTGAAGCTTTCTTT

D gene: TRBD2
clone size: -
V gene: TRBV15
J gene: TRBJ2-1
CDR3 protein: CATSASGEQFF
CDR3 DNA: TGTGCCACCAGCGCTAGCGGGGAGCAGTTCTTC

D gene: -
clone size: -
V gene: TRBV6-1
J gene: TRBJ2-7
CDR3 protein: CASSPPGLHEQYF
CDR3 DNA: TGTGCCAGCAGTCCCCCGGGACTCCACGAGCAGTACTTC

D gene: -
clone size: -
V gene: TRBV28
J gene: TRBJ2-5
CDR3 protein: CASSSLGEVWVQETQYF
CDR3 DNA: TGTGCCAGCAGTTCATTAGGGGAGGTTTGGGTTCAAGAGACCCAGTACTTC

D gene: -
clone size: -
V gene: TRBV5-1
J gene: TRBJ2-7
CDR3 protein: CASSRGISYEQYF
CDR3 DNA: TGCGCCAGCAGCCGGGGGATCTCCTACGAGCAGTACTTC

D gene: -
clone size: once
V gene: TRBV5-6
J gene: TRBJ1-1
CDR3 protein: CASSLGQIEAFF
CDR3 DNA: TGTGCCAGCAGCTTGGGCCAGATAGAAGCTTTCTTT

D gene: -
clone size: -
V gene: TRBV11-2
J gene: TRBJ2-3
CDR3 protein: CASSLARRDTQYF
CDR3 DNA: TGTGCCAGCAGCTTGGCGCGGAGGGATACGCAGTATTTT

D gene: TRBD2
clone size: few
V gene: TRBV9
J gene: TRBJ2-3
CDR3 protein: CASSYGLAGGAGTDTQYF
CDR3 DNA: TGTGCCAGCAGCTACGGACTAGCGGGGGGCGCCGGCACAGATACGCAGTATTTT

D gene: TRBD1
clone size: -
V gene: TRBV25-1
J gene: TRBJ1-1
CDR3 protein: CASAGQGTEAFF
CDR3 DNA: TGTGCCAGCGCTGGACAGGGCACTGAAGCTTTCTTT

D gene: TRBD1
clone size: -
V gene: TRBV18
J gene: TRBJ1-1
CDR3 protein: CASSRDRRGEAFF
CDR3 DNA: TGTGCCAGCTCACGGGACAGGCGGGGTGAAGCTTTCTTT

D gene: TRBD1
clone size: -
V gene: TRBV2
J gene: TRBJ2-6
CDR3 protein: CASSDPGTGGAGANVLTF
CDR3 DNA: TGTGCCAGCAGTGACCCAGGGACAGGGGGCGCAGGGGCCAACGTCCTGACTTTC

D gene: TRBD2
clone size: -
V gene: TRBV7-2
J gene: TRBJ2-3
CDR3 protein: CASSSAGLAGTDTQYF
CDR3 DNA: TGTGCCAGCAGCTCCGCCGGACTAGCGGGCACAGATACGCAGTATTTT

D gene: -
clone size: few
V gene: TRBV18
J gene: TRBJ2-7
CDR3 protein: CASSGDLSSYEQYF
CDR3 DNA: TGTGCCAGCTCAGGGGACTTGAGCTCCTACGAGCAGTACTTC

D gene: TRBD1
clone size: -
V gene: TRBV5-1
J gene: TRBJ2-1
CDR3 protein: CASSLGDRYNEQFF
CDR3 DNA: TGCGCCAGCAGCTTGGGGGACAGGTACAATGAGCAGTTCTTC

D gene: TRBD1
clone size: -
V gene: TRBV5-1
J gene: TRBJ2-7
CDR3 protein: CASSIIGQGSSYEQYF
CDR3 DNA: TGCGCCAGCAGCATAATAGGACAGGGAAGCTCCTACGAGCAGTACTTC

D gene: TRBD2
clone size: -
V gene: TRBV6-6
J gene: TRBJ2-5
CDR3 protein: CASGSTSGKTQYF
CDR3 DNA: TGTGCCAGCGGGTCGACTAGCGGGAAGACCCAGTACTTC

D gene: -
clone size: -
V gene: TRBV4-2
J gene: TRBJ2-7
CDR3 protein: CASSQEWVTDYEQYF
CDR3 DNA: TGTGCCAGCAGCCAAGAGTGGGTAACAGACTACGAGCAGTACTTC

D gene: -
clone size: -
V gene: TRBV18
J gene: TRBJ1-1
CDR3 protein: CASSRGRDTEAFF
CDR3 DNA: TGTGCCAGCTCACGGGGCAGGGACACTGAAGCTTTCTTT

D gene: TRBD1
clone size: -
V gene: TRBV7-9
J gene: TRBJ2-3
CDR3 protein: CASSEDRDNTDTQYF
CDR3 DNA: TGTGCCAGCAGCGAGGACAGGGATAACACAGATACGCAGTATTTT

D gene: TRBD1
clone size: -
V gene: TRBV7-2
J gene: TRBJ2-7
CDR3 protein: CASSARQGSYEQYF
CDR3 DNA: TGTGCCAGCAGCGCACGACAGGGTTCCTACGAGCAGTACTTC